These 8 T cell receptor beta chains were all obtained from the same sample, sequenced in a study of T cells in women clearing cervical HPV infection. TCRdb's copy holds only in-frame clones and misses some; the assay was immunoSEQ multiplex PCR. The sample has over 45,000 clones. The sample taken for sequencing was blood buffy coat. These TCRs come from a woman between 18 and 69 years old with a cervical HPV16 infection that either progressed to CIN3+ or cleared (not recorded which).

With regard to this clone: The read terminates 3 residues ahead of where the CDR3 ends, so the germline J gene completes it. The V call is TRBV7-2, the J call TRBJ1-3; D call uncertain. In germline, CDR1 is SGHTA, CDR2 FQGNSA. Trimming took 1 base from V and 0 from J, leaving 4 bases between them. There are 14 residues in the CDR3. The CDR3 loop reads CASSLGLSGNTIYF. The CDR3 DNA, read in part, is TGTGCCAGCAGCTTAGGTCTCTCTGGAAACACC.

Comments on this clone: The read ends 3 residues before the CDR3 terminus; that terminus is restored from the germline J gene. The V call is TRBV20-1, the J call TRBJ2-3; TRBD1 might be the D (5 bases). CDR3 size: 13 residues. The V gene lost 3 bases and the J gene lost 6 bases, with 13 bases spanning the gap. CDR1 is DFQATT, CDR2 SNEGSKA, per germline (reference sequence). Here the CDR3 reads CSASRGAVDTQYF. The part of the CDR3 DNA that was read is TGCAGTGCTAGTAGGGGTGCTGTGGATACG.

Comments on this clone: The observed sequence ends 3 residues before the CDR3 terminus, with the missing tail filled in from the germline J gene. The rearrangement uses TRBV19 and TRBJ1-3, with D tentatively TRBD1 (6 bases). Germline V lookup: CDR1 LNHDA, CDR2 SQIVND (reference sequence). V shed 11 bases and J shed 2 bases, with 16 bases lying between them. This CDR3 spans 14 amino acids. The CDR3 bases that were read are TGTGCCTGTCAGGGGATTCAGGCTGGAAACACC. It yields the protein CACQGIQAGNT. The full CDR3 protein reads CACQGIQAGNTIYF.

To note about this clone: The sequence runs out 3 residues before the end of the CDR3; the remainder is reconstructed from the germline J gene. This chain connects TRBV5-6 to TRBJ1-2; 10 bases line up with TRBD1. Germline V gene lookup returns CDR1 SGHDT and CDR2 YYEEEE. The CDR3 runs to 14 residues. Losses at the gene ends were 4 bases for V and 4 bases for J; bases not matched to a gene: 4. The DNA read from the CDR3 is TGTGCCAGCAGCCTGACAGGGGGCATCTATGGC. It codes for CASSLTGGIYG. The entire CDR3 protein is CASSLTGGIYGYTF.

Concerning this clone: Coverage ceases 3 residues before the CDR3 finishes, and the germline J gene fills in the end. The V and J genes are TRBV28 and TRBJ2-5, with D possibly being TRBD1 (6 bases). The V gene lost 5 bases and the J gene lost 5 bases, with 18 bases spanning the gap. The CDR3 consists of 15 residues. Germline V CDR1 and CDR2: MDHEN, SYDVKM. Partial CDR3 DNA: TGTGCCAGCAGTGCCATTCCCGGGACATGGGAGACC. Encoded protein: CASSAIPGTWET. The whole CDR3 sequence is CASSAIPGTWETQYF.

Comments on this clone: The missing CDR3 end, 3 residues past where the read stops, is filled in from the germline J gene. The V call is TRBV28, the J call TRBJ1-5; D call uncertain. CDR3 length: 15 residues. Germline V gene lookup returns CDR1 MDHEN and CDR2 SYDVKM. V lost 7 bases, J lost 3 bases, and 16 bases lay in between. CDR3 region: CASTPSGVTNQPQHF. The sequenced part of the CDR3 DNA is TGTGCCAGCACTCCCTCCGGGGTTACCAATCAGCCC.

Notes on this clone: The CDR3 end lies 3 residues beyond the end of the read and is filled in from the germline J gene. The chain combines TRBV2 with TRBJ1-5, with a possible D match to TRBD1 (6 bases). This CDR3 is built from 16 residues. Germline V lookup: CDR1 SNHLY, CDR2 FYNNEI. V lost 2 bases to trimming and J lost 4 bases, with 15 bases between them. CDR3 DNA (partial): TGTGCCAGCAGTGAATCGTTTACAGGGAGAAATCAGCCC. Amino acid sequence: CASSESFTGRNQP. The full CDR3 reads CASSESFTGRNQPQHF.

Regarding this clone: The read is 3 residues too short to cover the CDR3 end, so that end is filled in from the germline J gene. The genes are TRBV4-1 and TRBJ1-1, with D tentatively TRBD1 (5 bases). V was pared by 0 bases and J by 4 bases, with 6 bases between. This CDR3 spans 13 amino acids. The germline V gene has CDR1 MGHRA and CDR2 YSYEKL. CDR3 bases read: TGCGCCAGCAGCCAAGATCAGGGCACTGAA. Its protein is CASSQDQGTE. The CDR3 in its entirety is CASSQDQGTEAFF.